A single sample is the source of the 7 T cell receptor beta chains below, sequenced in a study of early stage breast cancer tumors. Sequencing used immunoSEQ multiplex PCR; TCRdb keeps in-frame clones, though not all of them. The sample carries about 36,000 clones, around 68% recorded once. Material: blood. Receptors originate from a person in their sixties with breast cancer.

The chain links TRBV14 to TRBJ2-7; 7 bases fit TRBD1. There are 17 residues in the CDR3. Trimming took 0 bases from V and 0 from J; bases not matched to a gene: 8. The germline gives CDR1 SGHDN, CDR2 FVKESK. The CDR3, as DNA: TGTGCCAGCAGCCAAGACCGGGACAGTCTCTACTCCTACGAGCAGTACTTC. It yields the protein CASSQDRDSLYSYEQYF.

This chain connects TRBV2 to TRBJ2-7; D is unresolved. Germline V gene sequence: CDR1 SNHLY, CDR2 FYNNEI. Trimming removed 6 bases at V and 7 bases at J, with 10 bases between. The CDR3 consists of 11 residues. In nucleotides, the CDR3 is TGTGCCAGCAGGGAGTTAAAGGAGCAGTACTTC. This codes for CASRELKEQYF.

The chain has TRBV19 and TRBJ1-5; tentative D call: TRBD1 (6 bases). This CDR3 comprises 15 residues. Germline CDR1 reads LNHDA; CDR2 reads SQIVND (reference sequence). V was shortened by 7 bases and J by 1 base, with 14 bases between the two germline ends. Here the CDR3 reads CASTRLGASNQPQHF. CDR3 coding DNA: TGTGCCAGTACTAGGTTGGGGGCGAGCAATCAGCCCCAGCATTTT. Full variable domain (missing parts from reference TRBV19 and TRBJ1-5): DGGITQSPKYLFRKEGQNVTLSCEQNLNHDAMYWYRQDPGQGLRLIYYSQIVNDFQKGDIAEGYSVSREKKESFPLTVTSAQKNPTAFYLCASTRLGASNQPQHFGDGTRLSIL.

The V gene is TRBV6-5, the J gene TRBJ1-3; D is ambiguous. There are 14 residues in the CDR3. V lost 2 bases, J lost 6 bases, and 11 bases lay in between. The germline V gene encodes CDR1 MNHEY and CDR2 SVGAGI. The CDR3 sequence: CASSYGRFQNTIYF. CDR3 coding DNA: TGTGCCAGCAGTTACGGACGTTTTCAAAACACCATATATTTT.

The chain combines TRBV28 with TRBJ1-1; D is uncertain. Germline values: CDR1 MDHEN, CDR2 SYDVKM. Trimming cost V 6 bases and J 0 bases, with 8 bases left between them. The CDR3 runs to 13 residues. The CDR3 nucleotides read TGTGCCAGCAGAGGAGGAGTGAACACTGAAGCTTTCTTT. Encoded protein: CASRGGVNTEAFF.

The CDR3 here is CASRVSSGVYNEQFF. CDR3 in DNA: TGTGCCAGTAGAGTTTCTAGCGGAGTTTACAATGAGCAGTTCTTC. The chain uses TRBV19 and TRBJ2-1, with 7 bases that match TRBD2. Per germline, CDR1 LNHDA and CDR2 SQIVND (reference sequence). The CDR3 covers 15 residues. V lost 6 bases and J lost 4; bases outside the gene matches: 9.

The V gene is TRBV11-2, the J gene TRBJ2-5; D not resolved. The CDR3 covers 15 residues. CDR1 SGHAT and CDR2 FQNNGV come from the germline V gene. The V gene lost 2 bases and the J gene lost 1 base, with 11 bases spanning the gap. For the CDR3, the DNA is TGTGCCAGCAGCTTACTCTGGCCGATCCAAGAGACCCAGTACTTC. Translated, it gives CASSLLWPIQETQYF.